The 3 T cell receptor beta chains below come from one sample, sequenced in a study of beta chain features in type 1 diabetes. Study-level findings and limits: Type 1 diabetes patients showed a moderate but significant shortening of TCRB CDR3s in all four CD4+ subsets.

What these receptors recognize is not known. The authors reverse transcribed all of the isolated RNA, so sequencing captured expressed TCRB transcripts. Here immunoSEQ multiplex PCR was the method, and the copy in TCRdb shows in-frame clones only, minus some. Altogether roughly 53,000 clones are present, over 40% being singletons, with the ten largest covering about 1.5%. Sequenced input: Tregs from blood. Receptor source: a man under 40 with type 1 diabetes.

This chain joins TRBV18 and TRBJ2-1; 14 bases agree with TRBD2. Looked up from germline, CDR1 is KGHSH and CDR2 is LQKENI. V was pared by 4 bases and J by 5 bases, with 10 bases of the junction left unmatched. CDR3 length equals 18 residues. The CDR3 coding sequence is TGTGCCAGCTCACTGTCCGGGACTAGCGGGAGAGACGACAATGAGCAGTTCTTC. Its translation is CASSLSGTSGRDDNEQFF.

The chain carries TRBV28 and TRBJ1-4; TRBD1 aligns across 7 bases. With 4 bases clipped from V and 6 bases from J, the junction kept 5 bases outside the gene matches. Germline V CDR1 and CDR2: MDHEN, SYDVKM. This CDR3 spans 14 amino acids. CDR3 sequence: CASSYRGGDEKLFF. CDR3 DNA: TGTGCCAGCAGTTACAGGGGAGGAGATGAAAAACTGTTTTTT.

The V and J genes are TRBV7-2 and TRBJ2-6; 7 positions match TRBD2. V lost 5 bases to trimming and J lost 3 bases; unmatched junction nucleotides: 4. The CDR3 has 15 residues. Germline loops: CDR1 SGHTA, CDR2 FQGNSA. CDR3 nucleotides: TGTGCCAGCAGCCCCGGCGGGAGTGGGGCCAACGTCCTGACTTTC. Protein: CASSPGGSGANVLTF.